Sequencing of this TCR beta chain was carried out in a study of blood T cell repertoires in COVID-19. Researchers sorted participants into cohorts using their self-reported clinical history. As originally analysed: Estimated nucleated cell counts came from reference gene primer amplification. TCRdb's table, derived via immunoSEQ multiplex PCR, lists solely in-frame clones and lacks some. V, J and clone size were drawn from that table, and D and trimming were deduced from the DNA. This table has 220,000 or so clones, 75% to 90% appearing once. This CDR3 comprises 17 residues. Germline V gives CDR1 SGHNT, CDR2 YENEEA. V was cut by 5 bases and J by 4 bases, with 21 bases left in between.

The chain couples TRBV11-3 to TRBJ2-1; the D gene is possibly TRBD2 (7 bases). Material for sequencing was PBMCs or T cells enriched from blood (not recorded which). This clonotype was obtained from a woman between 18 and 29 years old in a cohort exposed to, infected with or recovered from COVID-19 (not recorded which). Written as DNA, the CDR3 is TGTGCCAGCAGCCAAAACCCGGGGGGCGCGAGGTACAATGAGCAGTTCTTC. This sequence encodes CASSQNPGGARYNEQFF. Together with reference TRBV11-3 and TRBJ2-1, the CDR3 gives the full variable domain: EAGVVQSPRYKIIEKKQPVAFWCNPISGHNTLYWYLQNLGQGPELLIRYENEEAVDDSQLPKDRFSAERLKGVDSTLKIQPAELGDSAVYLCASSQNPGGARYNEQFFGPGTRLTVL.